This TCR beta chain was recorded in a study of blood T cell repertoires in COVID-19. On the study more broadly: Some COVID-19 samples were acute and others convalescent; all came from the United States, Italy and Spain. Sample material is recorded as cDNA or gDNA derived from T cells, B-cell-depleted T cells, or PBMCs.

The CDR3 spans 16 residues. The V gene's germline CDR1 is SGHTA and CDR2 FQGNSA. V gave up 4 bases and J gave up 2 bases, with 15 bases separating them. In the authors' workflow: It was from reference gene primer amplification that nucleated cell counts were estimated. Profiling relied on immunoSEQ multiplex PCR, and the TCRdb table lists in-frame clones only, not all of them. V and J calls and clone size are as listed in that table; D and trimming were resolved from the DNA. The sample yields around 150,000 clones, 70% to 85% seen once. The chain has TRBV7-2 and TRBJ1-3; D not resolved. The clonotype comes from a man between 60 and 75 years old who had recovered from COVID-19. The material sequenced was peripheral blood. DNA for the CDR3: TGTGCCAGCAGCTCCGGGCGACCCGGGGCTGGAAACACCATATATTTT. It is translated as CASSSGRPGAGNTIYF.